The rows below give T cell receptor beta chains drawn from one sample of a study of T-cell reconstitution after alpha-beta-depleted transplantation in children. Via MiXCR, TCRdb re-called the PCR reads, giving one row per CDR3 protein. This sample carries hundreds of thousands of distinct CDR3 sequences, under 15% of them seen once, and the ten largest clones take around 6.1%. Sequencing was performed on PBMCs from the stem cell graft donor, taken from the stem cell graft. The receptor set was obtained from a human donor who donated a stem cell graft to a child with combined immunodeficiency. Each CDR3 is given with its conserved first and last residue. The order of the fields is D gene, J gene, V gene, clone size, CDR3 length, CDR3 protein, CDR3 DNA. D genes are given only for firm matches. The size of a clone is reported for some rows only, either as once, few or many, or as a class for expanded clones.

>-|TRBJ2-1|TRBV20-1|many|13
CSAPSSVSNEQFF
TGCAGTGCCCCCTCTAGCGTCTCGAATGAGCAGTTCTTC
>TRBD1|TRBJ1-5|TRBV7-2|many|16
CASSFGQGASGRPQHF
TGTGCCAGCAGCTTCGGCCAGGGGGCGTCCGGACGGCCCCAGCATTTT
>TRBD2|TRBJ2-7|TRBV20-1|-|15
CSARKALAGPGEQYF
TGCAGTGCTAGGAAAGCGCTAGCGGGGCCAGGCGAGCAGTACTTC
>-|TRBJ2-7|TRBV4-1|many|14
CASSQTSTSYEQYF
TGCGCCAGCAGCCAAACCTCCACCTCCTACGAGCAGTACTTC
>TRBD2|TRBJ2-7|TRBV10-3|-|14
CAIKTSGGIDEQYF
TGTGCCATCAAGACTAGCGGGGGGATCGACGAGCAGTACTTC
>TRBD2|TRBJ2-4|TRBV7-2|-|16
CASSRSGSGTKNIQYF
TGTGCCAGCAGCCGTAGCGGGAGTGGTACCAAAAACATTCAGTACTTC
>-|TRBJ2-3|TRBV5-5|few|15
CASSLLFGGTDTQYF
TGTGCCAGCAGCTTGCTGTTCGGGGGCACAGATACGCAGTATTTT
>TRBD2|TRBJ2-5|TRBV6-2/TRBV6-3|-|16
CASSYGLAGSEETQYF
TGTGCCAGCAGTTACGGACTAGCGGGGTCCGAAGAGACCCAGTACTTC
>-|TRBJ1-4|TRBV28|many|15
CASSDRTVTNEKLFF
TGTGCCAGCAGTGATAGGACGGTCACTAATGAAAAACTGTTTTTT
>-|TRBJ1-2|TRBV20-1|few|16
CSARDPLGQHNYGYTF
TGCAGTGCTAGAGATCCCCTGGGTCAGCATAACTATGGCTACACCTTC
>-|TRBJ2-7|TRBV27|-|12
CASYSSSYEQYF
TGTGCCAGTTACAGTAGCTCCTACGAGCAGTACTTC
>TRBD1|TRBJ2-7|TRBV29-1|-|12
CSVEGTGPEQYF
TGCAGCGTTGAAGGGACAGGGCCCGAGCAGTACTTC
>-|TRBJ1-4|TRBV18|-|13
CASSPGPNEKLFF
TGTGCCAGCTCACCGGGACCTAATGAAAAACTGTTTTTT
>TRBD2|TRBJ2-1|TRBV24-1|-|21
CGASDYQGSGRPQSSYNEQFF
TGTGGGGCCAGTGATTACCAGGGTAGCGGGCGACCACAAAGCTCCTACAATGAGCAGTTCTTC
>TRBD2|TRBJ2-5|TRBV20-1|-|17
CSARSVVGGGYQETQYF
TGCAGTGCTAGGAGCGTGGTAGGCGGGGGGTACCAAGAGACCCAGTACTTC
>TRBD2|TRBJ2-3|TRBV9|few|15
CASSVDSGGADTQYF
TGTGCCAGCAGCGTAGATAGCGGGGGGGCAGATACGCAGTATTTT